These 15 T cell receptor beta chains share one sample of origin, sequenced in a study of beta chain features in type 1 diabetes. Expressed TCRB transcripts got sequenced, as all isolated RNA was reverse transcribed. Produced via immunoSEQ multiplex PCR; TCRdb's table is partial and in-frame only. The table has 300,000 to 450,000 clones, roughly 12% seen once. Findings and caveats of the study: Shortening of TCRB CDR3s, moderate but significant, appeared in all four CD4+ subsets of Type 1 diabetes patients.

The antigens of these receptors remain unknown. Sequenced: naive CD4+ T cells from blood. Every receptor here comes from a woman aged 18-29 years with type 1 diabetes.

J is TRBJ1-1 and V is TRBV19; no clear D. There are 12 residues in the CDR3. CDR1 is LNHDA and CDR2 is SQIVND in the germline V gene (reference sequence). Trimming removed 8 bases at V and 2 bases at J, with 9 bases between. CDR3 DNA sequence: TGTGCCAGTCTCGGGGAAAACACTGAAGCTTTCTTT. Translation gives CASLGENTEAFF. The full variable domain, completed using reference TRBV19 and TRBJ1-1, is DGGITQSPKYLFRKEGQNVTLSCEQNLNHDAMYWYRQDPGQGLRLIYYSQIVNDFQKGDIAEGYSVSREKKESFPLTVTSAQKNPTAFYLCASLGENTEAFFGQGTRLTVV.

The gene calls are TRBV30 and TRBJ1-4; D uncertain. V was trimmed by 0 bases and J by 8 bases, leaving 13 bases between them. Germline V gene data show CDR1 as GTSNPN and CDR2 as SVGIG (reference sequence). The CDR3 spans 14 residues. The DNA of the CDR3 is TGTGCCTGGAGTGTACAATCATTCAACGAAAAACTGTTTTTT. Amino acid sequence: CAWSVQSFNEKLFF.

Only a few counts were recorded for this clone. One end of the junction fails to match germline, which may point to a read error. In nucleotides, the CDR3 is TGTGCCAGCAGTGAAGGTCAGGCCCTTTTC. Protein sequence: CASSEGQALF. The chain employs TRBV2 and TRBJ1-2; the D is unclear. This CDR3 comprises 10 residues. From germline, CDR1 is SNHLY and CDR2 FYNNEI.

This chain connects TRBV15 to TRBJ1-3, with D perhaps matching TRBD1 (5 bases). Germline V lookup: CDR1 LNHNV, CDR2 YYDKDF (reference sequence). The CDR3 is made up of 14 amino acids. Trimming removed 7 bases from V and 0 bases from J, with 10 bases in between. DNA for the CDR3: TGTGCCACCAACCAACAGGACTCTGGAAACACCATATATTTT. This codes for CATNQQDSGNTIYF. The complete variable domain, with remaining parts taken from reference TRBV15 and TRBJ1-3, reads DAMVIQNPRYQVTQFGKPVTLSCSQTLNHNVMYWYQQKSSQAPKLLFHYYDKDFNNEADTPDNFQSRRPNTSFCFLDIRSPGLGDTAMYLCATNQQDSGNTIYFGEGSWLTVV.

The V gene is TRBV28, the J gene TRBJ2-7; unclear D gene. Germline CDR1 is MDHEN and CDR2 is SYDVKM. Trimming removed 10 bases from V and 2 bases from J, with 15 bases in between. This CDR3 region has 13 residues. The CDR3 loop reads CAKLEESAYEQYF. The CDR3, as DNA: TGTGCCAAACTCGAGGAGTCTGCCTACGAGCAGTACTTC.

This rearrangement joins TRBV11-2 to TRBJ2-7; the D gene is possibly TRBD2 (6 bases). The CDR3 consists of 14 residues. Per germline, CDR1 SGHAT and CDR2 FQNNGV. The V end lost 4 bases, the J end lost 1 base, and 11 bases lay between the germline ends. The DNA of the CDR3 is TGTGCCAGCAGCTCCGTGGGGGGTTCCTACGAGCAGTACTTC. This gives the protein CASSSVGGSYEQYF.

This clone was counted a few times. The gene calls are TRBV15 and TRBJ2-2; a possible D gene is TRBD2 (5 bases). The V end was cut by 8 bases, the J end by 6 bases, with 10 bases between. This CDR3 region has 12 residues. Looked up from germline, CDR1 is LNHNV and CDR2 is YYDKDF (reference sequence). CDR3 in amino acids: CATRDGPGELFF. The CDR3 DNA reads TGTGCCACCCGGGATGGACCCGGGGAGCTGTTTTTT.

CDR3 DNA: TGTGCCAGCAGTGGGGCCGGCGGGAGACTCTACGAGCAGTACTTC. Protein product: CASSGAGGRLYEQYF. The chain employs TRBV6-1 and TRBJ2-7; 7 positions agree with TRBD2. The CDR3 has 15 residues. Germline lookup yields CDR1 MNHNS and CDR2 SASEGT. The trim removed 4 bases at V and 3 bases at J, leaving 9 bases unmatched.

J is TRBJ1-2 and V is TRBV7-2; D remains ambiguous. Germline V gene sequence: CDR1 SGHTA, CDR2 FQGNSA. The CDR3 has 13 residues. V dropped 6 bases and J dropped 5 bases, with 13 bases sitting between them. Here the CDR3 DNA reads TGTGCCAGCAGTGGGAGGGTTGATTATGGCTACACCTTC. Translation gives CASSGRVDYGYTF.

This clone was detected a few times. The V and J genes are TRBV7-2 and TRBJ2-7; weak D call: TRBD2 (5 bases). Germline CDR1 reads SGHTA; CDR2 reads FQGNSA. The CDR3 covers 14 residues. Trimming left V 5 bases short and J 4 bases short, with 15 bases between. The CDR3 bases are TGTGCCAGCAGCGCAGCCGGGATACCTTACGAGCAGTACTTC. This encodes CASSAAGIPYEQYF.

In its sample, this clone was seen a few times. The CDR3 sequence is CASSSSGTPLSYNEQFF. The CDR3 region has the DNA TGTGCCAGCAGCTCCTCCGGGACTCCTCTCTCCTACAATGAGCAGTTCTTC. This chain uses TRBV11-2 with TRBJ2-1; tentative D call: TRBD2 (6 bases). This CDR3 has 17 residues. V lost 4 bases to trimming and J lost 0 bases, with 16 bases between them. CDR1 is SGHAT and CDR2 is FQNNGV in the germline V gene.

The table lists this clone with a few counts. The CDR3 DNA follows: TGCAGCGTTGCTGGTGGCGGGGAGCAGTACTTC. It codes for CSVAGGGEQYF. The chain couples TRBV29-1 to TRBJ2-7; D might be TRBD2 (5 bases). CDR1 is SQVTM and CDR2 is ANQGSEA in the germline V gene. The CDR3 extends over 11 amino acids. Trimming left V 4 bases short and J 7 bases short, with 11 bases between.

The chain couples TRBV7-9 to TRBJ2-1, with 9 positions matching TRBD1. Germline V CDR1 and CDR2: SEHNR, FQNEAQ (reference sequence). Trimming cost V 4 bases and J 6 bases; bases outside gene matches: 7. The CDR3 consists of 15 residues. The CDR3 reads CASSSGQGRFNEQFF. CDR3 nucleotides: TGTGCCAGCAGCTCGGGACAGGGAAGGTTCAATGAGCAGTTCTTC.

The chain couples TRBV9 to TRBJ2-3; 13 nucleotides match TRBD2. The CDR3 sequence is 17 residues long. V lost 4 bases and J lost 2; bases outside the gene matches: 7. Germline V gene lookup returns CDR1 SGDLS and CDR2 YYNGEE. CDR3 DNA sequence: TGTGCCAGCAGCTTAGTTGGACTAGCGGGGGCCACAGATACGCAGTATTTT. Protein: CASSLVGLAGATDTQYF.

This clone was seen more than once but under ten times. The rearrangement joins TRBV7-8 to TRBJ1-4, with D tentatively TRBD1 (6 bases). The CDR3 consists of 13 residues. V was cut by 7 bases and J by 7 bases, with 13 bases left in between. CDR1 and CDR2 from the germline V gene are SGHVS and FQNEAQ. The CDR3 DNA reads TGTGCCAGCAAAACACAGGGAAGTGAAAAACTGTTTTTT. This sequence encodes CASKTQGSEKLFF.